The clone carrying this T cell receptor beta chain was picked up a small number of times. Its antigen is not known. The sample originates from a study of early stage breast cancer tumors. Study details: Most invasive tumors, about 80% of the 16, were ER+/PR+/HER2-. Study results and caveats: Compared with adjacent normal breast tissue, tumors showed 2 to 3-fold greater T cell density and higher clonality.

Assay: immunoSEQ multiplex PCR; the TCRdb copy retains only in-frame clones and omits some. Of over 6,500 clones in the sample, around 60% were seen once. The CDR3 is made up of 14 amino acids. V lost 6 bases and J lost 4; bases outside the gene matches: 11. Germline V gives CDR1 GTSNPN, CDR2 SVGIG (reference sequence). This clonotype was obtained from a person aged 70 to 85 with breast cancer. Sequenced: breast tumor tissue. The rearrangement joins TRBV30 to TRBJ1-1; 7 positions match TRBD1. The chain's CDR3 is CACTTTGSSTEAFF. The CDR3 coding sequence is TGTGCCTGTACTACGACAGGGTCAAGCACTGAAGCTTTCTTT.